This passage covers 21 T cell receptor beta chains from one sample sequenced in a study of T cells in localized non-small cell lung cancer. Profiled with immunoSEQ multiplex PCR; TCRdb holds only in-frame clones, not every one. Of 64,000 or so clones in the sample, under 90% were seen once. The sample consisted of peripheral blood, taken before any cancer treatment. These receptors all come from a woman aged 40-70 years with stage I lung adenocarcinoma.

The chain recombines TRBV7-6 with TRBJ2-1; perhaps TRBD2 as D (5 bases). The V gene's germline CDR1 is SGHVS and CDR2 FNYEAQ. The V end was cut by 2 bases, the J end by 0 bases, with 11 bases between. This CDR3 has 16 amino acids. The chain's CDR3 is CASSLWEADSYNEQFF. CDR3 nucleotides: TGTGCCAGCAGCTTATGGGAAGCGGACTCCTACAATGAGCAGTTCTTC.

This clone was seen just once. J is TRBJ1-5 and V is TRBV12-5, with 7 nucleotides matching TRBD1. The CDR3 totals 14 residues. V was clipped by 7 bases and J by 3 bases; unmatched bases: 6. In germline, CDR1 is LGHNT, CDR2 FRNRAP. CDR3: CASATGTVNQPQHF. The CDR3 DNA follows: TGTGCTAGTGCGACGGGGACAGTCAATCAGCCCCAGCATTTT. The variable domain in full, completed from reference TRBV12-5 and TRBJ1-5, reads DARVTQTPRHKVTEMGQEVTMRCQPILGHNTVFWYRQTMMQGLELLAYFRNRAPLDDSGMPKDRFSAEMPDATLATLKIQPSEPRDSAVYFCASATGTVNQPQHFGDGTRLSIL.

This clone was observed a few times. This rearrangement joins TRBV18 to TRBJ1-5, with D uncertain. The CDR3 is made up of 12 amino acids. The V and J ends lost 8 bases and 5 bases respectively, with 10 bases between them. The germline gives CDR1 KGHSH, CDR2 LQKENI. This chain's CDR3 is CASGGEDQPQHF. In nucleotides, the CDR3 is TGTGCCAGCGGAGGAGAGGATCAGCCCCAGCATTTT.

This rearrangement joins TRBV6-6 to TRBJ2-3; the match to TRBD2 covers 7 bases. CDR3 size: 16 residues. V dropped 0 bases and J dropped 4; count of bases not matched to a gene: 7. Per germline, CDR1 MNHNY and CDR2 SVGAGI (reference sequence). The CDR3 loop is CASSYSGGGDPDTQYF. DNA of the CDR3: TGTGCCAGCAGTTACTCCGGGGGAGGGGACCCAGATACGCAGTATTTT.

The CDR3 is CASSLVQGNTGELFF. The CDR3 DNA is TGTGCCAGCAGTTTGGTACAGGGGAACACCGGGGAGCTGTTTTTT. This chain links TRBV27 with TRBJ2-2, with D perhaps matching TRBD1 (6 bases). The V gene lost 3 bases and the J gene lost 1 base, with 9 bases spanning the gap. The length of the CDR3 is 15 residues. CDR1 and CDR2 from the germline V gene are MNHEY and SMNVEV (reference sequence).

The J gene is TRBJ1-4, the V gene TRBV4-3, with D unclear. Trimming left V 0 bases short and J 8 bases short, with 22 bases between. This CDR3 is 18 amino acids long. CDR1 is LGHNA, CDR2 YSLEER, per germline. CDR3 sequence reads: CASSQDLALVRKGEKLFF. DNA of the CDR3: TGCGCCAGCAGCCAAGATTTGGCCTTAGTGCGAAAAGGGGAAAAACTGTTTTTT.

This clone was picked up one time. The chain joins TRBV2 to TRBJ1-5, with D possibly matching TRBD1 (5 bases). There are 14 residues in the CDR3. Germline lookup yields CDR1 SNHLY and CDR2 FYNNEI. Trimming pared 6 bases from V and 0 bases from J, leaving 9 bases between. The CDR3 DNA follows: TGTGCCAGCAGCGGGACTACTAGCAATCAGCCCCAGCATTTT. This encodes CASSGTTSNQPQHF.

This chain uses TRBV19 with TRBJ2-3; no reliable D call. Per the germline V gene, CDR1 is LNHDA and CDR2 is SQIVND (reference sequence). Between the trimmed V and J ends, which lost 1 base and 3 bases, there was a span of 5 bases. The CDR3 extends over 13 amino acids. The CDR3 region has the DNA TGTGCCAGTAGTATAGTTGGAACAGATACGCAGTATTTT. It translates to CASSIVGTDTQYF.

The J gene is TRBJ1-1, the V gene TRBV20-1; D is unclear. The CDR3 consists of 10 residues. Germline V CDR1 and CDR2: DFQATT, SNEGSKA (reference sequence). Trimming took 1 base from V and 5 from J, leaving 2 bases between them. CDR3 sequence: CSARVTEAFF. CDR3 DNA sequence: TGCAGTGCTAGAGTTACTGAAGCTTTCTTT.

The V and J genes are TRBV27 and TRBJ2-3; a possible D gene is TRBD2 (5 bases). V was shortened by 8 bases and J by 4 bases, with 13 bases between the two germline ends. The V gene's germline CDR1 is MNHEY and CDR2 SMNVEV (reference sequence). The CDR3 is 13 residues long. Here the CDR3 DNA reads TGTGCCAGCCGAACCCGAGCGGCAGATACGCAGTATTTT. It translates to CASRTRAADTQYF.

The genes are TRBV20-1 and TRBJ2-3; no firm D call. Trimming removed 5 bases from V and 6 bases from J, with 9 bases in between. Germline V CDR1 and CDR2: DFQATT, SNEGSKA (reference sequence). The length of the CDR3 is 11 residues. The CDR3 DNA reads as TGCAGTGCTGCTTACGCGGATACGCAGTATTTT. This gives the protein CSAAYADTQYF.

This CDR3 is CASSDTGTSGNTIYF. CDR3 DNA sequence: TGTGCCAGTAGTGACACAGGGACCTCTGGAAACACCATATATTTT. This chain connects TRBV19 to TRBJ1-3, with D perhaps TRBD1 (6 bases). The CDR3 runs to 15 residues. The V gene lost 5 bases and the J gene lost 0 bases, with 11 bases spanning the gap. CDR1 and CDR2 from the germline V gene are LNHDA and SQIVND (reference sequence). Looking up the rest from reference TRBV19 and TRBJ1-3 gives the full variable domain: DGGITQSPKYLFRKEGQNVTLSCEQNLNHDAMYWYRQDPGQGLRLIYYSQIVNDFQKGDIAEGYSVSREKKESFPLTVTSAQKNPTAFYLCASSDTGTSGNTIYFGEGSWLTVV.

The CDR3 spells CASSLLGGWDGYTF. The CDR3 DNA follows: TGTGCCAGCAGCCTCTTAGGGGGTTGGGATGGCTACACCTTC. The chain joins TRBV6-1 to TRBJ1-2; tentatively, D is TRBD1 (6 bases). V was pared by 6 bases and J by 6 bases, with 17 bases between. The CDR3 loop spans 14 amino acids. Germline V gives CDR1 MNHNS, CDR2 SASEGT.

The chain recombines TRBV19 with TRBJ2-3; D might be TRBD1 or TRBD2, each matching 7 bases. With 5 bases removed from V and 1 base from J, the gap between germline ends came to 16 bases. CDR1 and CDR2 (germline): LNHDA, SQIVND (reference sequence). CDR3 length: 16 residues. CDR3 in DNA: TGTGCCAGTAGTTCCAGGGGGGGAGAGGGCACAGATACGCAGTATTTT. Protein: CASSSRGGEGTDTQYF.

CDR3 sequence: CASSLRDENTEAFF. The CDR3 DNA sequence: TGCGCCAGCAGCCTCCGGGACGAGAACACTGAAGCTTTCTTT. The rearrangement joins TRBV5-1 to TRBJ1-1, with D perhaps TRBD1 (5 bases). The CDR3 loop spans 14 amino acids. V shed 4 bases and J shed 1 base, with 11 bases lying between them. Germline V gene sequence: CDR1 SGHRS, CDR2 YFSETQ.

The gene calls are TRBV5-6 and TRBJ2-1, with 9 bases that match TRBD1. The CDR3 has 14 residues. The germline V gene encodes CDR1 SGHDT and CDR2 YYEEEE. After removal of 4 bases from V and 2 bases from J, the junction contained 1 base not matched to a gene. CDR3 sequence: CASSRDRAYNEQFF. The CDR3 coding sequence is TGTGCCAGCAGCAGGGACAGGGCCTACAATGAGCAGTTCTTC.

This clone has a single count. This CDR3 reads CASSPGHYYEQYF. The CDR3, as DNA: TGTGCCAGCAGTCCGGGACATTACTACGAGCAGTACTTC. V and J are TRBV6-1 and TRBJ2-7; D might be TRBD1 (6 bases). CDR3 size: 13 residues. Between the trimmed V and J ends, which lost 5 bases and 3 bases, there was a span of 11 bases. The V gene's germline CDR1 is MNHNS and CDR2 SASEGT.

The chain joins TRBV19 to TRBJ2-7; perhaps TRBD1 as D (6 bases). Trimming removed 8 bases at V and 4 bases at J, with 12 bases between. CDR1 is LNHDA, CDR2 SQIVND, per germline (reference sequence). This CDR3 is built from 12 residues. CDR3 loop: CASAEQGYEQYF. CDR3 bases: TGTGCCAGTGCAGAACAGGGATACGAGCAGTACTTC.

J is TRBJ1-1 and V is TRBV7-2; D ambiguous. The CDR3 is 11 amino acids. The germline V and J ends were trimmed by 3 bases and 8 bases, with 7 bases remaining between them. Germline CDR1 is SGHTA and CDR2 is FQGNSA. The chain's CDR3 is CASSFNAEAFF. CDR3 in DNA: TGTGCCAGCAGCTTTAACGCCGAAGCTTTCTTT.

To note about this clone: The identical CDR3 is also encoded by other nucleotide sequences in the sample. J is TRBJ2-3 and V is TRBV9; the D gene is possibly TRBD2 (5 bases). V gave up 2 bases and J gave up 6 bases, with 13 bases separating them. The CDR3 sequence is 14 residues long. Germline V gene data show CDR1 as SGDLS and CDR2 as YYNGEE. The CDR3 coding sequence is TGTGCCAGCAGCGTCGGAGGATCTACGGATACGCAGTATTTT. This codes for CASSVGGSTDTQYF.

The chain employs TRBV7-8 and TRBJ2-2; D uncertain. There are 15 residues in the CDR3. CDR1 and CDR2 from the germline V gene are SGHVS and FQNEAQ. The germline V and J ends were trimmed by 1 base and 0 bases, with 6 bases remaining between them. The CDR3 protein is CASSLVGANTGELFF. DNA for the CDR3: TGTGCCAGCAGCTTAGTGGGCGCGAACACCGGGGAGCTGTTTTTT.